The T cell receptor (beta chain) described here comes from a study of blood T cell repertoires in COVID-19. Germline V gene sequence: CDR1 SGHRS, CDR2 YFSETQ. Losses at the gene ends were 0 bases for V and 0 bases for J; bases not matched to a gene: 3. CDR3 length: 16 amino acids. Measured with immunoSEQ multiplex PCR; TCRdb has only the in-frame clones, and not every one. Of approximately 84,000 clones listed, more than 65% are singletons. Sequenced: peripheral blood. The chain is built from TRBV5-1 and TRBJ1-3; TRBD1 agrees at 7 bases. The sequence came from a human donor in a cohort sampled during active COVID-19. CDR3 sequence reads: CASSLGAGGSGNTIYF. In DNA form, the CDR3 reads TGCGCCAGCAGCTTGGGTGCAGGGGGCTCTGGAAACACCATATATTTT.